This entry concerns a single TCR beta chain. Its antigen is unknown. The germline CDR1 and CDR2 sequences are SGHDN and FVKESK. There are 16 residues in the CDR3. Molecular identifiers with 6-nucleotide sample barcodes were added during cDNA synthesis via template switching. TCRdb reanalyzed the 5' RACE reads and collapses them to one entry per CDR3 protein, without DNA. This sample's clone table lists 210,000 or so distinct CDR3 sequences. This record belongs to a study of monozygotic twins with inflammatory bowel disease. Points from the study as a whole: Limited power may explain why concordant and discordant twins showed no difference in repertoire similarity. Part of the variability in patient repertoires may have come from differing immunosuppressive treatments.

The clonotype was recovered from a human donor with ulcerative colitis or Crohn's disease, or a healthy co-twin of an affected twin (not recorded which). The sequencing input was blood. The genes are TRBV14 and TRBJ2-1; the TRBD2 assignment by TCRdb is unverifiable without DNA. CDR3 region: CASSPTRGGSYNEQFF.